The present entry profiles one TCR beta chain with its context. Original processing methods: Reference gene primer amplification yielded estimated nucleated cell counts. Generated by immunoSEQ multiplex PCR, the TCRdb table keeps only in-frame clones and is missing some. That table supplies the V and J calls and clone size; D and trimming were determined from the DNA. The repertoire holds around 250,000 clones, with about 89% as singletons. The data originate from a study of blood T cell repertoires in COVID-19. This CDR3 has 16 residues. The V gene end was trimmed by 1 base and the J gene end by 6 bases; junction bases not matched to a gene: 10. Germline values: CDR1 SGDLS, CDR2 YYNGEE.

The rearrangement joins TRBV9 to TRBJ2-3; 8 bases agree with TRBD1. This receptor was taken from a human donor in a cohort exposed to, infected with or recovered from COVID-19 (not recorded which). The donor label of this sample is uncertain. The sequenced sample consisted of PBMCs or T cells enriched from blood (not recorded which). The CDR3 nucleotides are TGTGCCAGCAGCGTATTTCAGGGGGCTATCGGGGATACGCAGTATTTT. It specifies CASSVFQGAIGDTQYF.